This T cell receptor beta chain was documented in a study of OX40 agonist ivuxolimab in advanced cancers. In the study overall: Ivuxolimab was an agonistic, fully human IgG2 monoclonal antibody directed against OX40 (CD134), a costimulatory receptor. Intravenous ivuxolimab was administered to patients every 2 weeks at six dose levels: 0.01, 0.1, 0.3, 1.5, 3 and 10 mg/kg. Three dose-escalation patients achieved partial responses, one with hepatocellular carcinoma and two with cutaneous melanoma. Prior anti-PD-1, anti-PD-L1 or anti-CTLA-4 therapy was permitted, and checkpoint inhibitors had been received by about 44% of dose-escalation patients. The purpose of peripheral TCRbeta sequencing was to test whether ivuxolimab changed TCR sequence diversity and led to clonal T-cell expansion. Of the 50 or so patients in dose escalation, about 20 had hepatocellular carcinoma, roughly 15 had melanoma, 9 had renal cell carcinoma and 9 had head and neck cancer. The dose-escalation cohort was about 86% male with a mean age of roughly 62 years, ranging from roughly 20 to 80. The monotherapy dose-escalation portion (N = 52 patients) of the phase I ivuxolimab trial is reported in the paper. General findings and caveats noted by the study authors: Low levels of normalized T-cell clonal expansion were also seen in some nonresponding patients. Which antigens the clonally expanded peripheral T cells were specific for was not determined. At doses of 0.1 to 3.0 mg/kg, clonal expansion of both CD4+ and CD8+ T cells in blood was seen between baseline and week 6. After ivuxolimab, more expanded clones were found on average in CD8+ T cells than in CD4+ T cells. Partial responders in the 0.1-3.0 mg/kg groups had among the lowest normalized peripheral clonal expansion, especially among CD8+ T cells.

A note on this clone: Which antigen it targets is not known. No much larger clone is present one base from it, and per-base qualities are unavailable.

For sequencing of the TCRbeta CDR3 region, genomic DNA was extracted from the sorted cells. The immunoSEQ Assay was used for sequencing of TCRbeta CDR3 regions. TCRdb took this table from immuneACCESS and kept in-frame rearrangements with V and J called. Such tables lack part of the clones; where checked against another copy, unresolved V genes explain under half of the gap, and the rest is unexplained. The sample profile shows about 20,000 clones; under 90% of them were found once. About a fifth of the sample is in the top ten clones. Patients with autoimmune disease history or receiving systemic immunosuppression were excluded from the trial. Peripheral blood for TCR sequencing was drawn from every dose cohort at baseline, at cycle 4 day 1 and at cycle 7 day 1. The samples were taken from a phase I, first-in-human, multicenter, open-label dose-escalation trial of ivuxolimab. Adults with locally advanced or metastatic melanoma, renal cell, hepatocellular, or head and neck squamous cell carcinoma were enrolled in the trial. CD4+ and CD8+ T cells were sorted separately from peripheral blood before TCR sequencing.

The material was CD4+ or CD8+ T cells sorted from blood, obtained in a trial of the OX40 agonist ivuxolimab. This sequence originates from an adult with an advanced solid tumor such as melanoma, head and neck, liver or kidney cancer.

The CDR3 here reads CATRPKSLVDNEQFF. DNA sequence: TGTGCCACACGTCCTAAGTCCTTAGTGGACAATGAGCAGTTCTTC. This receptor chain uses TRBV28 and TRBJ2-1, with the identity of the D gene unclear. From the cysteine through the phenylalanine, the CDR3 covers 15 amino acids. Of the read, only the CDR3 DNA is kept; its 45 bases are in frame from base 1. V is reduced by 10 bases and J by 5 bases, leaving a spacing of 21 bases between them. The germline V gene specifies MDHEN as CDR1 and SYDVKM as CDR2.